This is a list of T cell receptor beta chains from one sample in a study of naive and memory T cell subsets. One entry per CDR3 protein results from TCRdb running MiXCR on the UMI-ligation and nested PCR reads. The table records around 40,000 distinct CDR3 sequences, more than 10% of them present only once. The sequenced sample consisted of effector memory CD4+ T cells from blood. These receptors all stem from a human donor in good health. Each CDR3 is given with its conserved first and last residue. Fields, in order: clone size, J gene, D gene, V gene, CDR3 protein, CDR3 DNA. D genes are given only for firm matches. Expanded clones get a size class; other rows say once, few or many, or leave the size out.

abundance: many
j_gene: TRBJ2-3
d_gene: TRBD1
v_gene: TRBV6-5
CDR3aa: CASRRGTGGYTDTQYF
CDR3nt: TGTGCCAGCAGACGCGGGACAGGGGGCTACACAGATACGCAGTATTTT

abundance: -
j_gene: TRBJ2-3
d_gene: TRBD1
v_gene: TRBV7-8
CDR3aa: CASSIHRGPGTDTQYF
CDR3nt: TGTGCCAGCAGCATACACAGGGGGCCCGGCACAGATACGCAGTATTTT

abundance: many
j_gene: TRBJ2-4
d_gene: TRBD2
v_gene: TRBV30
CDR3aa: CAWSVPPGLAGELAKNIQYF
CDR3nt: TGTGCCTGGAGTGTACCCCCGGGACTAGCGGGAGAATTGGCCAAAAACATTCAGTACTTC

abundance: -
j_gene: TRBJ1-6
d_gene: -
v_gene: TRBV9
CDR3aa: CASSVVPENSPLHF
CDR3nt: TGTGCCAGCAGCGTAGTTCCAGAGAATTCACCCCTCCACTTT

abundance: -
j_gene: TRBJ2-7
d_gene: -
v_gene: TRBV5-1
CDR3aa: CASSLITGYTYEQYF
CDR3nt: TGCGCCAGCAGCTTGATAACAGGGTATACCTACGAGCAGTACTTC

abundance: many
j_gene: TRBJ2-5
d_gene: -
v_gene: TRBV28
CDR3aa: CASSLGARRETQYF
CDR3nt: TGTGCCAGCAGTTTAGGAGCCCGACGAGAGACCCAGTACTTC

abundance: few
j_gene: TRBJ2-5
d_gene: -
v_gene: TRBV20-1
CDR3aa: CSARDFRGLEETQYF
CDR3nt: TGCAGTGCTAGAGATTTCCGGGGGCTTGAAGAGACCCAGTACTTC

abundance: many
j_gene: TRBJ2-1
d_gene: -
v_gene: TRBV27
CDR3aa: CASNPLNLNEQFF
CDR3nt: TGTGCCAGCAATCCGTTGAATCTCAATGAGCAGTTCTTC

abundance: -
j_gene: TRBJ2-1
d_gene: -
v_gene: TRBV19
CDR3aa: CASSGGDGSNEQFF
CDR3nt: TGTGCCAGTAGTGGGGGCGACGGGAGCAATGAGCAGTTCTTC

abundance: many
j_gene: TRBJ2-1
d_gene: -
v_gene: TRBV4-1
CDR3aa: CASSLSIGGRGHEQFF
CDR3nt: TGCGCCAGCAGCCTCTCAATCGGGGGTAGGGGGCATGAGCAGTTCTTC

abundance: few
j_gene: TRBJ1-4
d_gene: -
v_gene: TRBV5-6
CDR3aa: CASSWGVATNEKLFF
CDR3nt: TGTGCCAGCAGCTGGGGAGTTGCAACTAATGAAAAACTGTTTTTT

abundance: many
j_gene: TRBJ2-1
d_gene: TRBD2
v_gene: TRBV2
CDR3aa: CASSRAGTSGAYNEQFF
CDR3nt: TGTGCCAGCAGTAGAGCCGGGACTAGCGGCGCCTACAATGAGCAGTTCTTC

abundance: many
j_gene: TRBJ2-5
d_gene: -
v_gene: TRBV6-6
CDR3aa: CASSQRQYSQETQYF
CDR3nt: TGTGCCAGCAGCCAAAGACAGTACTCCCAAGAGACCCAGTACTTC

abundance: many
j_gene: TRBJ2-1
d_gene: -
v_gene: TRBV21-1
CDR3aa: CASNNTGEGYNEQFF
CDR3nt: TGTGCCAGCAACAACACGGGGGAAGGGTACAATGAGCAGTTCTTC

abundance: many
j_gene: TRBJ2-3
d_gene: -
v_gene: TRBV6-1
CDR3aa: CASRGVQASTDTQYF
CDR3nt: TGTGCCAGCAGGGGGGTCCAGGCAAGCACAGATACGCAGTATTTT

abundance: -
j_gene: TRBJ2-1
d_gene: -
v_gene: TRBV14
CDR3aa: CASSQARPRQFF
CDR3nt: TGTGCCAGCAGCCAAGCTCGTCCTCGGCAGTTCTTC

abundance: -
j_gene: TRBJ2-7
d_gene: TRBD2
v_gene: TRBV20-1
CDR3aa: CSARDGTSGRFEQYF
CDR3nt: TGCAGTGCTAGAGATGGGACTAGCGGGAGATTCGAGCAGTACTTC

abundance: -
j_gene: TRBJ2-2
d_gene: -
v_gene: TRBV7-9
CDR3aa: CASSSMETLTGELFF
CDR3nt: TGTGCCAGCAGCTCGATGGAAACCCTAACCGGGGAGCTGTTTTTT

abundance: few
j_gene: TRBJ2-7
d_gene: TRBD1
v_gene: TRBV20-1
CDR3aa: CSASGTGAYEQYF
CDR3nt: TGCAGTGCTAGTGGGACAGGGGCCTACGAGCAGTACTTC

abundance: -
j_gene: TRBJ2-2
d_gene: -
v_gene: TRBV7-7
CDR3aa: CASGLDKNTGELFF
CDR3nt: TGTGCCAGCGGGCTGGACAAGAACACCGGGGAGCTGTTTTTT

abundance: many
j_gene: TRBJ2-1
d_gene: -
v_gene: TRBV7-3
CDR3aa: CASSFKSTSEQFF
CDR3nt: TGTGCCAGCAGCTTCAAGAGCACAAGTGAGCAGTTCTTC

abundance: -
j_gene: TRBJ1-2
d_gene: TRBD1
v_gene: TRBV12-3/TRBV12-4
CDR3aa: CASSFGQGQGYGYTF
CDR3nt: TGTGCCAGCAGTTTCGGACAGGGTCAGGGCTATGGCTACACCTTC

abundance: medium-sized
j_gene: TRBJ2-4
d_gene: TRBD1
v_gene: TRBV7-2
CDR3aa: CASSFRTGEDIQYF
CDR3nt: TGTGCCAGCAGCTTTAGGACAGGGGAGGACATTCAGTACTTC

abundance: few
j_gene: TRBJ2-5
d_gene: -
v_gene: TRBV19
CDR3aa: CASSIQGGETQYF
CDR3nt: TGTGCCAGTAGTATTCAGGGCGGGGAGACCCAGTACTTC

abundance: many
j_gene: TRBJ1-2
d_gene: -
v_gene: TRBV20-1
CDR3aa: CSAREGHGVAYTF
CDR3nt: TGCAGTGCTAGAGAAGGACACGGAGTCGCGTACACCTTC

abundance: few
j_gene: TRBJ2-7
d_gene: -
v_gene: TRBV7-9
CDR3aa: CASSPGRSYEQYF
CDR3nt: TGTGCCAGCAGCCCCGGCCGGTCCTACGAGCAGTACTTC

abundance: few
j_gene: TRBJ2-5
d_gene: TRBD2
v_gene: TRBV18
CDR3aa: CASSLYRGRAGETQYF
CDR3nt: TGTGCCAGCTCACTCTATCGCGGGAGGGCCGGAGAGACCCAGTACTTC

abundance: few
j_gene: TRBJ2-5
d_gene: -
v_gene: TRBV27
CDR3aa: CASSGRVEETQYF
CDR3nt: TGTGCCAGCAGTGGAAGGGTCGAGGAGACCCAGTACTTC

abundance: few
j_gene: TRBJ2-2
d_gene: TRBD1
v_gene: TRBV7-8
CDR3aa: CASSLNYGTGDTGELFF
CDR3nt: TGTGCCAGCAGCTTGAACTATGGGACAGGGGACACCGGGGAGCTGTTTTTT

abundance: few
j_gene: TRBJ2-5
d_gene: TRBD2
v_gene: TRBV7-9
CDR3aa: CASSPEWEGARETQYF
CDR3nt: TGTGCCAGCAGCCCGGAATGGGAGGGAGCTAGGGAGACCCAGTACTTC

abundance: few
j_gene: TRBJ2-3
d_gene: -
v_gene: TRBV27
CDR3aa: CASKVNRAPDTQYF
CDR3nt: TGTGCCTCCAAGGTCAACAGGGCACCCGATACGCAGTATTTT

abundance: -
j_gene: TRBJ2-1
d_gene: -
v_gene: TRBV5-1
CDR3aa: CASGRLGGSQLGEQFF
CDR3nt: TGCGCCAGCGGTCGGCTGGGAGGCTCCCAACTGGGTGAGCAGTTCTTC

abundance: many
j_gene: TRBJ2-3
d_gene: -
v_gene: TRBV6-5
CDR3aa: CASSSSYTQYF
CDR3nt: TGTGCCAGCAGTTCTAGTTATACGCAGTATTTT

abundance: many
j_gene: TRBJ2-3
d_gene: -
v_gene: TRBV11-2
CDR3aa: CASSPTSMAGRGADTQYF
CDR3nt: TGTGCCAGCAGCCCCACCTCGATGGCGGGAAGGGGGGCAGATACGCAGTATTTT

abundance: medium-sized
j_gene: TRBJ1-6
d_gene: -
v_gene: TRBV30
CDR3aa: CAGNPGVDGSPLHF
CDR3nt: TGTGCCGGGAATCCAGGGGTAGATGGTTCACCCCTCCACTTT

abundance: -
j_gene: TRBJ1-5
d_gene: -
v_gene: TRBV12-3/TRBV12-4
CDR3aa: CASRKTGAQGNQPQHF
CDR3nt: TGTGCCAGCAGGAAAACGGGGGCCCAGGGGAATCAGCCCCAGCATTTT

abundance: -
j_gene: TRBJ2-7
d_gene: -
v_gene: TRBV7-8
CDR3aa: CASSLRGRSSYEQYF
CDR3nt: TGTGCCAGCAGCTTGCGGGGGCGGAGCTCCTACGAGCAGTACTTC

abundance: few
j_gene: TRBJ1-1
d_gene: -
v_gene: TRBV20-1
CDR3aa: CSASTTQGWGNTEAFF
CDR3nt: TGCAGTGCTAGCACGACACAGGGCTGGGGTAACACTGAAGCTTTCTTT

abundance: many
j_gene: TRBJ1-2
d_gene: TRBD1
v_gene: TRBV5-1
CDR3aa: CASSYGQEVDGYTF
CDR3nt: TGCGCCAGCAGCTACGGACAGGAAGTGGATGGCTACACCTTC

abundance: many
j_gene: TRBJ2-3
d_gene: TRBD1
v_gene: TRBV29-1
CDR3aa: CSVGQGVDTQYF
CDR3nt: TGCAGCGTGGGACAGGGCGTCGATACGCAGTATTTT

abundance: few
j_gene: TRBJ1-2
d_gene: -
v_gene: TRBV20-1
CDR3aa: CSARVTEEGYTF
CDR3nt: TGCAGTGCTAGAGTAACGGAGGAGGGCTACACCTTC

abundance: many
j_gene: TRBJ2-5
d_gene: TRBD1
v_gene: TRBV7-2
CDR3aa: CASSRPGGQETQYF
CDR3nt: TGTGCCAGCAGCCGCCCAGGGGGTCAAGAGACCCAGTACTTC